A single sample gave rise to the 19 T cell receptor beta chains below, sequenced in a study of blood T cell repertoires in COVID-19. Clones were read by immunoSEQ multiplex PCR, and TCRdb kept only the in-frame ones, dropping some. The repertoire has about 100,000 clones, about 90% of them found once; the top ten carry approximately 7.3%. Sequencing was carried out using peripheral blood. All receptors derive from a man aged 30 to 45 in a cohort sampled during active COVID-19.

The rearrangement joins TRBV5-1 to TRBJ1-4; 7 nucleotides match TRBD1. The CDR3 has 15 residues. Per germline, CDR1 SGHRS and CDR2 YFSETQ. Unmatched junction bases numbered 2, after V lost 3 bases and J lost 0 bases. The CDR3 sequence: CASSSGTATNEKLFF. CDR3 nucleotide sequence: TGCGCCAGCAGCTCCGGGACAGCAACTAATGAAAAACTGTTTTTT.

Here the CDR3 reads CASSQEVREGTSYEQYF. CDR3 DNA: TGCGCCAGCAGCCAAGAGGTCAGGGAGGGTACCTCCTACGAGCAGTACTTC. The chain employs TRBV4-3 and TRBJ2-7; 7 bases fit TRBD2. This CDR3 is built from 17 residues. The germline V gene has CDR1 LGHNA and CDR2 YSLEER. V gave up 0 bases and J gave up 0 bases; unmatched junction bases: 8.

CDR3 sequence: CASGLSSAYEQYF. The CDR3 DNA reads as TGTGCTAGTGGTTTGTCGTCGGCCTACGAGCAGTACTTC. The genes are TRBV12-5 and TRBJ2-7; D ambiguous. The V gene's germline CDR1 is LGHNT and CDR2 FRNRAP. Trimming stripped 2 bases from V and 2 bases from J, with 7 bases between. The CDR3 has 13 residues.

The CDR3 spells CASSADRGQPQHF. The CDR3 DNA reads TGTGCCAGCAGCGCCGACAGGGGACAGCCCCAGCATTTT. The chain carries TRBV7-2 and TRBJ1-5, with TRBD1 matching over 8 bases. CDR3 length: 13 amino acids. The V gene's germline CDR1 is SGHTA and CDR2 FQGNSA. With V trimmed by 5 bases and J by 7 bases, 4 bases remained unmatched.

The chain links TRBV10-1 to TRBJ2-5, with 10 nucleotides matching TRBD1. The germline CDR1 and CDR2 sequences are WNHNN and SYGVQD (reference sequence). V lost 10 bases and J lost 6; bases outside the gene matches: 11. The CDR3 is 14 residues long. In nucleotides, the CDR3 is TGCGCCACCCTGACAGGGGGCGTATATAAGACCCAGTACTTC. Its protein is CATLTGGVYKTQYF.

The V call is TRBV4-3, the J call TRBJ2-1, with D possibly TRBD1 on 6 matching bases. The CDR3 is 14 residues long. V lost 1 base and J lost 6, with 10 bases in between. Germline values: CDR1 LGHNA, CDR2 YSLEER. CDR3: CASSQGQDSNEQFF. The CDR3, as DNA: TGCGCCAGCAGCCAAGGACAGGACAGCAATGAGCAGTTCTTC.

The chain carries TRBV5-1 and TRBJ2-7; a possible D gene is TRBD1 (6 bases). The V and J ends lost 0 bases and 4 bases respectively, with 17 bases between them. The germline V gene has CDR1 SGHRS and CDR2 YFSETQ. CDR3 length equals 16 residues. The CDR3 region is CASSLGPQGIHYEQYF. CDR3 nucleotides: TGCGCCAGCAGCTTGGGCCCGCAGGGGATACATTACGAGCAGTACTTC.

The gene calls are TRBV5-6 and TRBJ1-2; D gene unclear. The ends were cut back, 4 bases at V and 6 bases at J, with 19 bases in the middle. CDR1 is SGHDT, CDR2 YYEEEE, per germline. The CDR3 loop spans 15 amino acids. In nucleotides, the CDR3 is TGTGCCAGCAGCCTCGACCCCATCGGGAGCCATGGCTACACCTTC. This encodes CASSLDPIGSHGYTF.

The CDR3 is CASSRTSGGAQETQYF. CDR3 coding DNA: TGCGCCAGCAGCCGGACTAGCGGGGGGGCTCAAGAGACCCAGTACTTC. The V gene is TRBV5-1, the J gene TRBJ2-5; 15 nucleotides agree with TRBD2. Germline loops: CDR1 SGHRS, CDR2 YFSETQ. J lost 2 bases, V lost 4 bases, and 3 bases had no gene match. This CDR3 contains 16 residues.

On this clone: The sample has other DNA sequences that encode this CDR3 too. The CDR3 spells CASSTATQGRKNTEAFF. For the CDR3, the DNA is TGCGCCAGCAGCACAGCCACCCAAGGGAGGAAGAACACTGAAGCTTTCTTT. The rearrangement links TRBV5-1 to TRBJ1-1; D remains unclear. CDR1 SGHRS and CDR2 YFSETQ come from the germline V gene. The CDR3 spans 17 residues. V was trimmed by 4 bases and J by 1 base, leaving 20 bases between them.

The gene calls are TRBV2 and TRBJ2-5; D remains unclear. CDR1 and CDR2 from the germline V gene are SNHLY and FYNNEI. CDR3 length: 13 residues. V lost 4 bases and J 5 bases, leaving 11 bases between the germline ends. The CDR3 protein is CASSGSAGETQYF. CDR3 nucleotides: TGTGCCAGCAGTGGATCAGCCGGGGAGACCCAGTACTTC.

The rearrangement joins TRBV7-9 to TRBJ1-1; a possible D gene is TRBD1 (5 bases). Germline V gene sequence: CDR1 SEHNR, CDR2 FQNEAQ (reference sequence). V lost 5 bases and J 5 bases, leaving 12 bases between the germline ends. The length of the CDR3 is 13 residues. The CDR3 nucleotides are TGTGCCAGCAGCCTCCCCGGGGGGACTGAAGCTTTCTTT. This sequence encodes CASSLPGGTEAFF.

This sequence joins TRBV2 and TRBJ2-3; D may be TRBD1 (5 bases). There are 15 residues in the CDR3. Germline assignment: CDR1 SNHLY and CDR2 FYNNEI. V lost 5 bases to trimming and J lost 0 bases, with 12 bases between them. The CDR3 region has the DNA TGTGCCAGCAGTCGACAGATCTCTAGCACAGATACGCAGTATTTT. This gives the protein CASSRQISSTDTQYF. Variable domain in full (rest from reference TRBV2 and TRBJ2-3): EPEVTQTPSHQVTQMGQEVILRCVPISNHLYFYWYRQILGQKVEFLVSFYNNEISEKSEIFDDQFSVERPDGSNFTLKIRSTKLEDSAMYFCASSRQISSTDTQYFGPGTRLTVL.

The chain uses TRBV4-2 and TRBJ2-6; TRBD1 agrees at 12 bases. V shed 6 bases, J shed 4 bases, and the junction held 13 bases outside the gene matches. Germline CDR1 and CDR2: LGHNA and YNFKEQ. This CDR3 contains 19 residues. The CDR3 spells CASSSRDRGREYGANVLTF. The CDR3 DNA reads as TGTGCCAGCAGTTCCCGGGACAGGGGGCGGGAGTACGGGGCCAACGTCCTGACTTTC.

The chain uses TRBV5-6 and TRBJ2-3; D may be TRBD2 (6 bases). Trimming stripped 4 bases from V and 10 bases from J, with 22 bases between. Germline V gene lookup returns CDR1 SGHDT and CDR2 YYEEEE. The CDR3 sequence is 15 residues long. The CDR3 loop is CASSSQPFLGGAQYF. The CDR3 bases are TGTGCCAGCAGCAGCCAGCCCTTCCTGGGAGGTGCGCAGTATTTT. The variable domain in full, with the rest retrieved from reference TRBV5-6 and TRBJ2-3, is DAGVTQSPTHLIKTRGQQVTLRCSPKSGHDTVSWYQQALGQGPQFIFQYYEEEERQRGNFPDRFSGHQFPNYSSELNVNALLLGDSALYLCASSSQPFLGGAQYFGPGTRLTVL.

V is TRBV2 and J is TRBJ1-2; the match to TRBD1 covers 9 bases. This CDR3 comprises 16 residues. Germline CDR1 reads SNHLY; CDR2 reads FYNNEI. Trimming removed 6 bases from V and 5 bases from J; junction bases left unmatched: 13. This CDR3 is CASSPPGTGKGYGYTF. The CDR3 DNA sequence: TGTGCCAGCAGCCCGCCTGGGACAGGGAAGGGGTATGGCTACACCTTC.

The chain has TRBV27 and TRBJ1-1; weak D call: TRBD1 (6 bases). Between the trimmed V and J ends, which lost 2 bases and 5 bases, there was a span of 15 bases. The germline CDR1 and CDR2 sequences are MNHEY and SMNVEV (reference sequence). The CDR3 is made up of 15 amino acids. CDR3 protein: CASSLGTLEGTEAFF. DNA for the CDR3: TGTGCCAGCAGTTTAGGGACACTCGAAGGAACTGAAGCTTTCTTT.

This rearrangement joins TRBV28 to TRBJ2-7, with 7 bases aligning to TRBD1. CDR1 is MDHEN, CDR2 SYDVKM, per germline. CDR3 length equals 12 residues. V was pared by 5 bases and J by 5 bases, with 3 bases of the junction left unmatched. DNA of the CDR3: TGTGCCAGCAGTAGGCAGGGGGACGAGCAGTACTTC. Protein product: CASSRQGDEQYF. The entire variable domain, with the rest obtained from reference TRBV28 and TRBJ2-7, is as follows: DVKVTQSSRYLVKRTGEKVFLECVQDMDHENMFWYRQDPGLGLRLIYFSYDVKMKEKGDIPEGYSVSREKKERFSLILESASTNQTSMYLCASSRQGDEQYFGPGTRLTVT.

V and J are TRBV4-1 and TRBJ1-6, with a tentative D call TRBD1 (6 bases). The germline V and J ends were trimmed by 2 bases and 8 bases, with 16 bases remaining between them. This CDR3 is built from 16 residues. Germline V gene data show CDR1 as MGHRA and CDR2 as YSYEKL. CDR3 DNA sequence: TGCGCCAGCAGCCAACTTGGTACAGGGTTGGATTCACCCCTCCACTTT. Translating it yields CASSQLGTGLDSPLHF.